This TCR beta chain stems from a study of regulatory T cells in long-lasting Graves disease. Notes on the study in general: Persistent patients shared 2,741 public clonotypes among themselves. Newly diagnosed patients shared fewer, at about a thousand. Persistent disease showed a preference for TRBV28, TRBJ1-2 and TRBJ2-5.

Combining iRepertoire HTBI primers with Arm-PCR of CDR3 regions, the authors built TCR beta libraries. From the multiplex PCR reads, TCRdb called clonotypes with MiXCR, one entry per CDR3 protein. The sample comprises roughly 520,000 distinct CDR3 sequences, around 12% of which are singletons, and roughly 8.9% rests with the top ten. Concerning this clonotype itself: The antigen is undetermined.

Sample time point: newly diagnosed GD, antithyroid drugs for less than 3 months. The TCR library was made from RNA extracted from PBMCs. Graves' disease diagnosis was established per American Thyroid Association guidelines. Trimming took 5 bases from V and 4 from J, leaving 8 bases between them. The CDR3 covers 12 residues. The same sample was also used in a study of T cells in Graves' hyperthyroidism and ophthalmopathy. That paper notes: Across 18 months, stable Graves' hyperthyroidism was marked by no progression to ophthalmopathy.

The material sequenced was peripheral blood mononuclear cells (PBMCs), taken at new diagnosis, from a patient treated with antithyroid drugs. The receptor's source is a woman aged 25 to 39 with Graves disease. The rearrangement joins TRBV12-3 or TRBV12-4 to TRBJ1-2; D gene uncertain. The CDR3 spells CASSRRIYGYTF. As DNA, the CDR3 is TGTGCCAGCAGTCGGCGGATCTATGGCTACACCTTC.